This note documents a single T cell receptor (beta chain) sequence. No cognate antigen has been identified for it. Base qualities are missing; no much larger clone stands one base away. Profiling of TCR beta VDJ combinations and CDR3 sequences used genomic DNA as the template. TCR repertoire sequencing was run on an Illumina HiSeq 2000. The authors processed their data as follows. TRBV/TRBJ rearrangement plots, CDR3 size and DJ length profiles, and Simpson's diversity index were used to evaluate the repertoires. The immunodominant clone was defined as the most abundant DNA sequence in deep sequencing data. CDR3 amino acid sequences were checked for sharing between subjects and were compared against published repertoires and the VDJdb database. The public reads were run again by TCRdb, first through fastp at Q25 and then through MiXCR, and only productive beta chains were kept. Rows are unified per CDR3 protein, each entry keeping the most common DNA and genes. Clone size and V and J calls follow TCRdb, not the original study. Present in this sample are under 350,000 distinct CDR3 sequences, roughly 61% of which were seen just once. The ten largest clones take up approximately 1.3% of the sample.

The data originate from a study of CD8+CD57+ T cells in acquired aplastic anemia (dated by TCRdb to 2016 to 2019). As for the study more broadly: DNA extracted from sorted CD4+ and CD8+ cells had a mean of about 3.2 ug, with a range of roughly 0.17 to 27.4 ug. CD8+CD57+ expansion was defined as a frequency above the mean frequency observed in healthy subjects.

Broad study findings and their caveats: About 30 CD8+ CDR3 sequences were found in both patients and controls but appeared to be highly expressed in patients and within the immunodominant clones of the patients. No significant difference in CD8+ Simpson's diversity was found between patients and healthy controls (P=0.060).

Flow cytometry had shown CD8+CD57+ cell expansion in the patients selected for sequencing. All patients had severe acquired aplastic anemia diagnosed by International Study of Aplastic Anemia and Agranulocytosis and Camitta criteria. Patients had received no therapy at the time of blood sampling. The study deep-sequenced TCR repertoires of sorted CD4+ and CD8+ blood T cells from severe aplastic anemia patients and healthy subjects. Patients were enrolled under clinicaltrials.gov protocols 00001620, 01623167, 00001397, 00071045, 00081523 and 00961064 in the USA. Ficoll-Paque density gradient centrifugation was used to isolate peripheral blood mononuclear cells. CD4+ and CD8+ T cells were sorted by FACS or magnetic beads before DNA extraction. Reading the germline V gene gives CDR1 KGHDR and CDR2 SFDVKD. The CDR3 goes from the cysteine to the phenylalanine over 16 residues. Of the read, only the CDR3 DNA is kept; its 48 bases are in frame from base 1. Cut back by 2 bases and 3 bases, the V and J ends lie 16 bases apart.

The chain joins TRBV24-1 to TRBJ2-7; the D gene is possibly TRBD1 or TRBD2, each agreeing over 5 bases. The TCR comes from a human donor with aplastic anemia. The sequencing sample was made of sorted CD4+, CD8+, or CD8+CD57+ T cells (not recorded which) from PBMCs. The CDR3 reads as follows: CATSDSGDPSHYEQYF. The DNA sequence reads TGTGCCACCAGTGATTCTGGGGACCCCTCTCACTACGAGCAGTACTTC.